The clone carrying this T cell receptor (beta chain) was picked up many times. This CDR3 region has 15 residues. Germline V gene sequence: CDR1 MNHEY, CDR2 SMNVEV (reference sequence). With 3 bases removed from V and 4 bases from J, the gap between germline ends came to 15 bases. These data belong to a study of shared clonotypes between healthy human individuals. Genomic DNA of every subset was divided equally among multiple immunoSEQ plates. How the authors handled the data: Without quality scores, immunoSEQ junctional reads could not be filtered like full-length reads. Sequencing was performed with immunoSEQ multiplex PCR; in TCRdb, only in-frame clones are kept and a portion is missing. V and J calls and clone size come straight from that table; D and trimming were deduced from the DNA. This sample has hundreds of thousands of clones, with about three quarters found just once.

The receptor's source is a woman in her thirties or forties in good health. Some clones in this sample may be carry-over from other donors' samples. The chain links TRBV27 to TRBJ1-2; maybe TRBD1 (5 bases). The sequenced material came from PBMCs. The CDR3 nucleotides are TGTGCCAGCAGTTTTGGAGTGGGGGAAATCTATGGCTACACCTTC. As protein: CASSFGVGEIYGYTF.